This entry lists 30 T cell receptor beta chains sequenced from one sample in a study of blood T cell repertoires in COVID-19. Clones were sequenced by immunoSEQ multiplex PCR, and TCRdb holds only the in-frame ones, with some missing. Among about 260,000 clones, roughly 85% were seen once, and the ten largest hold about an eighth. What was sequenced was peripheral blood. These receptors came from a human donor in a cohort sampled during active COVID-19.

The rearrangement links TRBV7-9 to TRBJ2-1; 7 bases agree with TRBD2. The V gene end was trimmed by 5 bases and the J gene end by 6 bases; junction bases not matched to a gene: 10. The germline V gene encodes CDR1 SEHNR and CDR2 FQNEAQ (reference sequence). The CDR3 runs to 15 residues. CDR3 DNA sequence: TGTGCCAGCAGCCCGGTGGGGGGGACGGGCAATGAGCAGTTCTTC. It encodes CASSPVGGTGNEQFF.

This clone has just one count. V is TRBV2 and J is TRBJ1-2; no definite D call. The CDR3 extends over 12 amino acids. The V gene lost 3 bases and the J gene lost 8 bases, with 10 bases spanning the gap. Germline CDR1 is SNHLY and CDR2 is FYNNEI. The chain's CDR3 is CASSDTEVGYTF. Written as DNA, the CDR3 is TGTGCCAGCAGTGATACGGAGGTCGGCTACACCTTC.

CDR3 protein: CAISESTGGGEIAQYF. As DNA, the CDR3 is TGTGCCATCAGTGAGTCAACAGGGGGCGGCGAGATTGCGCAGTATTTT. J is TRBJ2-3 and V is TRBV10-3; the match to TRBD1 covers 9 bases. Germline assignment: CDR1 ENHRY and CDR2 SYGVKD. The length of the CDR3 is 16 residues. With 0 bases clipped from V and 10 bases from J, the junction kept 11 bases outside the gene matches.

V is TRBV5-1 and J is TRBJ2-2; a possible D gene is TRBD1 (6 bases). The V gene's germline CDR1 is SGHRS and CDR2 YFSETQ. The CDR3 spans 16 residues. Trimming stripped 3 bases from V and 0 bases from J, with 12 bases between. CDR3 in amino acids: CASSSQTGPNTGELFF. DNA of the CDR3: TGCGCCAGCAGCTCTCAGACAGGCCCGAACACCGGGGAGCTGTTTTTT.

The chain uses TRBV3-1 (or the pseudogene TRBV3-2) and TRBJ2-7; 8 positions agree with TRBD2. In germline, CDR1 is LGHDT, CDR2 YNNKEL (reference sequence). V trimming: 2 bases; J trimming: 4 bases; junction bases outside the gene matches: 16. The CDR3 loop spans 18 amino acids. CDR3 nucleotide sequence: TGTGCCAGCAGCCAACACTCGGCGGGAGGCTTTCCCATATACGAGCAGTACTTC. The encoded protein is CASSQHSAGGFPIYEQYF.

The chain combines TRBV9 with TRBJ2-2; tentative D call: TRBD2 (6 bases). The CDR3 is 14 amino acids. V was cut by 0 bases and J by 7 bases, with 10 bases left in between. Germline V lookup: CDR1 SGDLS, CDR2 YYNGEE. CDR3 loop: CASSVGGGIGELFF. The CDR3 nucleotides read TGTGCCAGCAGCGTAGGTGGAGGGATCGGGGAGCTGTTTTTT.

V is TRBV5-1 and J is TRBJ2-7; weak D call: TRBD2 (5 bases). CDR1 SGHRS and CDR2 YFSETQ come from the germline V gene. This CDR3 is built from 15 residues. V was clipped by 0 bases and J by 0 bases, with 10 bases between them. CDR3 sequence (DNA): TGCGCCAGCAGCTTGGTTGTGGGGAGCTCCTACGAGCAGTACTTC. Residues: CASSLVVGSSYEQYF.

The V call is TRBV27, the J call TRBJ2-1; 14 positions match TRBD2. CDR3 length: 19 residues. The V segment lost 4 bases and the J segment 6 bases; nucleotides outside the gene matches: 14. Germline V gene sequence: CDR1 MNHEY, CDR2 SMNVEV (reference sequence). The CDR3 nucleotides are TGTGCCAGCAGTTCCACCGGGACTAGCGGGAGAGGATTTAGCAATGAGCAGTTCTTC. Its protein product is CASSSTGTSGRGFSNEQFF.

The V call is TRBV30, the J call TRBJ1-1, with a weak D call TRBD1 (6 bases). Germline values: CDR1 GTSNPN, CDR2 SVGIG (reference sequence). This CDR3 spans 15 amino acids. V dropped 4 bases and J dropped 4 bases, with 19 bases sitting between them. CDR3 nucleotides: TGTGCCTGGATCAAGGGGACACCTGACGTCACTGAAGCTTTCTTT. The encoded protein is CAWIKGTPDVTEAFF.

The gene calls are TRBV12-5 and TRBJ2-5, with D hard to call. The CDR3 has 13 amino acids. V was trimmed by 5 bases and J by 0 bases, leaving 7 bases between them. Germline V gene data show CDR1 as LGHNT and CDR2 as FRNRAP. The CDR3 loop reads CASGLGDQETQYF. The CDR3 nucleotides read TGTGCTAGTGGTCTCGGTGACCAAGAGACCCAGTACTTC.

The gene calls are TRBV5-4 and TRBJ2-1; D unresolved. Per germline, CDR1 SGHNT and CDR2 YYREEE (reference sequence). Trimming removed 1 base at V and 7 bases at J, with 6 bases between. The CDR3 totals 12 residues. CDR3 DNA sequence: TGTGCCAGCAGCTTGTTTTCGAATGAGCAGTTCTTC. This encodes CASSLFSNEQFF.

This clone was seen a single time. CDR3 nucleotide sequence: TGTGCCAGCAGCCAAGATCGGATATCCGGGGACAACCACTACGAGCAGTACTTC. This sequence encodes CASSQDRISGDNHYEQYF. J is TRBJ2-7 and V is TRBV3-1 (or the pseudogene TRBV3-2); TRBD1 is a possible D gene (6 bases). The CDR3 contains 18 residues. The germline V gene has CDR1 LGHDT and CDR2 YNNKEL (reference sequence). V was clipped by 0 bases and J by 3 bases, with 21 bases between them.

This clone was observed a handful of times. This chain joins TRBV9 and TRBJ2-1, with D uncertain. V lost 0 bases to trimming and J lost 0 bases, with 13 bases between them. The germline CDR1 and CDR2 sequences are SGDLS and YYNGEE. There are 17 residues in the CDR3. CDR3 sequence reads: CASSVGSVTSSYNEQFF. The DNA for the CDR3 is TGTGCCAGCAGCGTAGGATCCGTAACGAGCTCCTACAATGAGCAGTTCTTC.

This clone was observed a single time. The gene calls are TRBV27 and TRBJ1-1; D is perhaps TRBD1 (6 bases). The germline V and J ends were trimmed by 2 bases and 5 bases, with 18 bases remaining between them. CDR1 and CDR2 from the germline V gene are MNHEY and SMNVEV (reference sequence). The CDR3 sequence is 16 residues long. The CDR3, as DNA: TGTGCCAGCAGTTTACGGCCGCCAGGGGTTGGGACTGAAGCTTTCTTT. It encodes CASSLRPPGVGTEAFF.

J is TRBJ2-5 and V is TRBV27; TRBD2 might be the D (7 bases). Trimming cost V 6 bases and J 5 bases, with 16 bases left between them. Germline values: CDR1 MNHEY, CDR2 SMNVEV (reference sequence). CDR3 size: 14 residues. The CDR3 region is CASRLGGVGETQYF. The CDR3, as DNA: TGTGCCAGCAGATTAGGGGGGGTAGGGGAGACCCAGTACTTC.

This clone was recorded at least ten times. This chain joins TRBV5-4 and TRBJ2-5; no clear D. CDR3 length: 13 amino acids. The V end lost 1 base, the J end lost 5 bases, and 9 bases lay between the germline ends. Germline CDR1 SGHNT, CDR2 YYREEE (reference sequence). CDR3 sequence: CASSLIPPETQYF. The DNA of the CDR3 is TGTGCCAGCAGCTTGATCCCCCCGGAGACCCAGTACTTC.

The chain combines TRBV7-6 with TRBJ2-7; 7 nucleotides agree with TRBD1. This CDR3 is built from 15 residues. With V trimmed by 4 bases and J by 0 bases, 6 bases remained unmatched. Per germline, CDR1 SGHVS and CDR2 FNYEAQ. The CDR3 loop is CASSSGTASSYEQYF. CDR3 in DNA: TGTGCCAGCAGCTCCGGGACAGCAAGCTCCTACGAGCAGTACTTC.

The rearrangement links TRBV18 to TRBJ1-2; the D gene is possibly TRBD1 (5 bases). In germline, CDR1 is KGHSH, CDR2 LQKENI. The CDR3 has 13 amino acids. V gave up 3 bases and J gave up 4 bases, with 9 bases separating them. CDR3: CASSPGGTYGYTF. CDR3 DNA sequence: TGTGCCAGCTCACCGGGGGGGACCTATGGCTACACCTTC.

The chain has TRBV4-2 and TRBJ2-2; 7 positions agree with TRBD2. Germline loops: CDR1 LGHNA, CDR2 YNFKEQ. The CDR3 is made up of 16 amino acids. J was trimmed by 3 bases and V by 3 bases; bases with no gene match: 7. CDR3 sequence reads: CASSQASGTHTGELFF. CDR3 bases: TGTGCCAGCAGCCAGGCTAGCGGAACACACACCGGGGAGCTGTTTTTT.

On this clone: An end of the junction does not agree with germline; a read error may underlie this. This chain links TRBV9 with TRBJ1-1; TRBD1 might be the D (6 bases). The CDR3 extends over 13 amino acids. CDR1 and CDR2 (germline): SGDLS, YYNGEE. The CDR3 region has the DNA TGTGCCAGCAGCGTCTCAGGGGACACTGAAGCTTCCTTT. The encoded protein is CASSVSGDTEASF.

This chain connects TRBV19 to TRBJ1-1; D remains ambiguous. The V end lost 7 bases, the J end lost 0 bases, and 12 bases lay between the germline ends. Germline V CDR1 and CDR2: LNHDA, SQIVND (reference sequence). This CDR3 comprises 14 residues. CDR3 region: CASKFGDMNTEAFF. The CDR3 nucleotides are TGTGCCAGTAAATTCGGGGATATGAACACTGAAGCTTTCTTT.

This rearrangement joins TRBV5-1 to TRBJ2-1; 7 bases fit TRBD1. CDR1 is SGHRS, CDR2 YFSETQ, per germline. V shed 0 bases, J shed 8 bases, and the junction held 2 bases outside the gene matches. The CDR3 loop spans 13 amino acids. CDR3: CASSLGQGYEQFF. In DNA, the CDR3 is TGCGCCAGCAGCTTGGGACAGGGCTATGAGCAGTTCTTC.

Written as DNA, the CDR3 is TGTGCCAGCAGTGAGGGGGCGGTTAACTATGGCTACACCTTC. Translated: CASSEGAVNYGYTF. The rearrangement joins TRBV2 to TRBJ1-2, with D possibly TRBD1 on 6 matching bases. V lost 3 bases, J lost 1 base, and 9 bases lay in between. There are 14 residues in the CDR3. Germline values: CDR1 SNHLY, CDR2 FYNNEI.

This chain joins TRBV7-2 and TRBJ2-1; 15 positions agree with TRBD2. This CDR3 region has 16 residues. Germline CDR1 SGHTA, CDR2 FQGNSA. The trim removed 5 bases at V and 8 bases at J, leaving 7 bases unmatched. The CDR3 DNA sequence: TGTGCCAGCAGCGGGGGGACTAGCGGGAGGAGGTATGAGCAGTTCTTC. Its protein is CASSGGTSGRRYEQFF.

CDR3 residues: CASSPNAGTRGTYEQYF. The CDR3 bases are TGTGCCAGCAGCCCTAACGCCGGGACCAGGGGAACCTACGAGCAGTACTTC. The rearrangement links TRBV27 to TRBJ2-7, with TRBD1 as a possible D gene (6 bases). The CDR3 is 17 amino acids. The V and J ends lost 6 bases and 2 bases respectively, with 23 bases between them. Germline V gene sequence: CDR1 MNHEY, CDR2 SMNVEV (reference sequence).

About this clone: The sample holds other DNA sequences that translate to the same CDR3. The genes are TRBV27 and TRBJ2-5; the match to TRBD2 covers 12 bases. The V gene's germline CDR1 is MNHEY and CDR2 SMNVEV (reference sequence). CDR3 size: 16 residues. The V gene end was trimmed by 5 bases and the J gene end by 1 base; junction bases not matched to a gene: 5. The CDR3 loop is CASSPGLAGSQETQYF. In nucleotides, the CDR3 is TGTGCCAGCAGTCCAGGACTAGCGGGATCCCAAGAGACCCAGTACTTC.

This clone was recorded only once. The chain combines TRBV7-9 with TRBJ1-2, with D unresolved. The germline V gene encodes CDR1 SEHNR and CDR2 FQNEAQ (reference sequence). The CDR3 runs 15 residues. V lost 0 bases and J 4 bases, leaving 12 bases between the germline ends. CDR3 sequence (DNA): TGTGCCAGCAGCTTAGCGGAGGGTTTCGGCTATGGCTACACCTTC. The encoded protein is CASSLAEGFGYGYTF.

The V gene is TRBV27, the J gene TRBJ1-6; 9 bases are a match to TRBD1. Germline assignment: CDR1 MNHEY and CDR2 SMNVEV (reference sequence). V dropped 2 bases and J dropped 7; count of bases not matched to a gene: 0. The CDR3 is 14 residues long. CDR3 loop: CASSLDRGNSPLHF. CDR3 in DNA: TGTGCCAGCAGTTTAGACAGGGGGAATTCACCCCTCCACTTT.

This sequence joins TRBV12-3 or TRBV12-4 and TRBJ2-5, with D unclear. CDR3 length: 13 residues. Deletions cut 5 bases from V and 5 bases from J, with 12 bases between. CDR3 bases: TGTGCCAGCAGTAGAGACTTTGACGAGACCCAGTACTTC. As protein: CASSRDFDETQYF.

DNA for the CDR3: TGTGCCAGCAGCTTAACTAGCAACACCGGGGAGCTGTTTTTT. Protein sequence: CASSLTSNTGELFF. The gene calls are TRBV13 and TRBJ2-2, with a weak D call TRBD2 (6 bases). CDR3 length: 14 amino acids. In germline, CDR1 is PRHDT, CDR2 FYEKMQ (reference sequence). The V and J ends lost 2 bases and 2 bases respectively, with 6 bases between them.